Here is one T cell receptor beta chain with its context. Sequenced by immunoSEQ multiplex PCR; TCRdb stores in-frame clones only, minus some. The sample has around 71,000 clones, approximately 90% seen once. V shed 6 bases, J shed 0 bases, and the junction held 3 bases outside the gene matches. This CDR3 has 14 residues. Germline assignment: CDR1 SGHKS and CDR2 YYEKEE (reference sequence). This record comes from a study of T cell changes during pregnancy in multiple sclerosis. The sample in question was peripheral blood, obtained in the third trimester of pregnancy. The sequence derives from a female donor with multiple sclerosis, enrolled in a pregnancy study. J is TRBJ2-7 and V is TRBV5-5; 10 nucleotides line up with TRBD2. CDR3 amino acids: CASTRTSGSYEQYF. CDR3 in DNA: TGTGCCAGCACCCGGACTAGCGGCTCCTACGAGCAGTACTTC.